This T cell receptor (beta chain) appears in the sequencing data of a study of early T cells in non-severe SARS-CoV-2 infection. Overall study context: Chains from this unsorted whole-blood bulk RNA could not be paired.

This clonotype was recorded a few times. Its cognate antigen is unknown. Researchers tagged individual cDNA molecules with unique molecular identifiers. TCRdb re-called the 5' RACE reads with MiXCR, one entry per CDR3 protein. The sample records roughly 120,000 distinct CDR3 sequences, approximately 15% being singletons. The CDR3 loop spans 14 amino acids. The germline gives CDR1 SGHVS, CDR2 FQNEAQ. The V and J ends lost 7 bases and 8 bases respectively, with 20 bases between them. Study-level points and caveats: VDJdb-based matching was biased toward anti-spike CD8 responses and missed private and CD4 specificities.

Sample: whole blood. This sequence originates from an adult who was a healthcare worker with PCR-confirmed SARS-CoV-2 infection or an uninfected control (not recorded which). This chain connects TRBV7-8 to TRBJ1-2; D may be TRBD1 (6 bases). CDR3 sequence reads: CASTLGGNPGGYTF. The CDR3 nucleotides are TGTGCCAGCACCCTAGGGGGGAACCCTGGGGGCTACACCTTC.